This T cell receptor beta chain was sequenced during a study of patients and donors after allogeneic stem cell transplantation. TCRdb reanalysed the RT-PCR reads using MiXCR and keeps one entry per CDR3 protein. This sample yields over 65,000 distinct CDR3 sequences, of which roughly 29% are seen a single time; less than 30% belongs to the top ten. The germline CDR1 and CDR2 sequences are SQVTM and ANQGSEA. This CDR3 is built from 14 residues. Trimming left V 4 bases short and J 5 bases short, with 16 bases between. The sample holds a few counts of this clonotype. This receptor was obtained from a human donor who was either an allogeneic HSCT recipient or a stem cell or donor lymphocyte infusion donor (not recorded which). It is not recorded whose cells these are; they may come from a transplant donor. The sequencing input was blood, either unsorted or a sorted T cell fraction (not recorded which). The rearrangement uses TRBV29-1 and TRBJ2-3; TRBD2 might be the D (5 bases). CDR3 in amino acids: CSVVGLQEGDTQYF. CDR3 in DNA: TGCAGCGTTGTCGGCCTCCAAGAGGGAGATACGCAGTATTTT.